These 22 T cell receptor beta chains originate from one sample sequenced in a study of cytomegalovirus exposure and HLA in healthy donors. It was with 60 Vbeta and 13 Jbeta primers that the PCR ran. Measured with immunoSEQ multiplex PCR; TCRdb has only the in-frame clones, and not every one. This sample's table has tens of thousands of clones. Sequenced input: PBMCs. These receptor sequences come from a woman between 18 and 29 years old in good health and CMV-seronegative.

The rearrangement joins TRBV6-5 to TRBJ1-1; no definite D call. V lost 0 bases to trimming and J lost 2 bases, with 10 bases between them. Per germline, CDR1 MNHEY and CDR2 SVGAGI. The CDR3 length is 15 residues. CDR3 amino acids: CASSYSKRVNTEAFF. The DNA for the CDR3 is TGTGCCAGCAGTTACTCGAAGAGGGTAAACACTGAAGCTTTCTTT.

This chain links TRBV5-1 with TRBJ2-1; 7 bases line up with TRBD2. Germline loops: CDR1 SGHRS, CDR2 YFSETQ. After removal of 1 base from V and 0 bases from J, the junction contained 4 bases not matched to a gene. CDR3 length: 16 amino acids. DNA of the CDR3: TGCGCCAGCAGCTTGATCCCGGGGGGCTCCTACAATGAGCAGTTCTTC. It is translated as CASSLIPGGSYNEQFF.

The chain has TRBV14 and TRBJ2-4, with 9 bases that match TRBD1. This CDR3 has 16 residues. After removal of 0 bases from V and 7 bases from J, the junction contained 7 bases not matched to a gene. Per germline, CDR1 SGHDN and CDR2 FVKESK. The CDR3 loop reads CASSQDVGTGNNIQYF. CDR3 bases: TGTGCCAGCAGCCAAGACGTAGGGACAGGGAATAACATTCAGTACTTC.

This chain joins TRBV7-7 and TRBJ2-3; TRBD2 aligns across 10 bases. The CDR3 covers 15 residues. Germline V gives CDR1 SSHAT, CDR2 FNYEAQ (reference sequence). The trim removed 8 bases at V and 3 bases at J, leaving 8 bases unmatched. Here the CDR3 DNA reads TGTGCCAGCTCCGAGCGGGGGGGCAAAACAGATACGCAGTATTTT. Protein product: CASSERGGKTDTQYF.

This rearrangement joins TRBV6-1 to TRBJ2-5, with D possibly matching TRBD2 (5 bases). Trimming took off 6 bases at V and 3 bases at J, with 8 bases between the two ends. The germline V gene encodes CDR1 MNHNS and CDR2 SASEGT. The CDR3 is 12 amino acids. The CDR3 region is CASRDFEETQYF. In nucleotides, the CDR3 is TGTGCCAGCAGGGACTTTGAAGAGACCCAGTACTTC.

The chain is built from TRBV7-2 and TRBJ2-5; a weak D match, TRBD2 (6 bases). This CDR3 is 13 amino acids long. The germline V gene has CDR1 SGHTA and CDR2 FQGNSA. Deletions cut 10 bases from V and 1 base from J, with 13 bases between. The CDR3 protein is CATGSPGQETQYF. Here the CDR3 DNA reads TGTGCCACCGGGAGTCCGGGCCAAGAGACCCAGTACTTC.

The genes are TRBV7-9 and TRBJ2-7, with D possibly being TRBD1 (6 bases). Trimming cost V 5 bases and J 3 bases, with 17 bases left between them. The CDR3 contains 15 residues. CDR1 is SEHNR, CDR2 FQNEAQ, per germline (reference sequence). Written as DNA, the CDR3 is TGTGCCAGCAGCCGGACAGATGCGGTGAACTACGAGCAGTACTTC. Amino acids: CASSRTDAVNYEQYF. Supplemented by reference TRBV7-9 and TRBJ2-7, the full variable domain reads DTGVSQNPRHKITKRGQNVTFRCDPISEHNRLYWYRQTLGQGPEFLTYFQNEAQLEKSRLLSDRFSAERPKGSFSTLEIQRTEQGDSAMYLCASSRTDAVNYEQYFGPGTRLTVT.

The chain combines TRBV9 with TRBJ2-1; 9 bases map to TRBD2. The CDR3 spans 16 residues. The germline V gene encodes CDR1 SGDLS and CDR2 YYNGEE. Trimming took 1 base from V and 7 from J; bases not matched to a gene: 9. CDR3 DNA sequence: TGTGCCAGCAGCGTACGGGTTGCGGGAGGGGTGAATGAGCAGTTCTTC. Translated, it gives CASSVRVAGGVNEQFF.

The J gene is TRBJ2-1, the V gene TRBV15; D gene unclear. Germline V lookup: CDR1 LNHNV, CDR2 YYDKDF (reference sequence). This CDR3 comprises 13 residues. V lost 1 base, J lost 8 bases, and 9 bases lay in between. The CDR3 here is CATSRVDFDEQFF. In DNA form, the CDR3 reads TGTGCCACCAGCAGAGTAGACTTTGATGAGCAGTTCTTC. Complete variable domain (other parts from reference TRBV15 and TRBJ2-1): DAMVIQNPRYQVTQFGKPVTLSCSQTLNHNVMYWYQQKSSQAPKLLFHYYDKDFNNEADTPDNFQSRRPNTSFCFLDIRSPGLGDTAMYLCATSRVDFDEQFFGPGTRLTVL.

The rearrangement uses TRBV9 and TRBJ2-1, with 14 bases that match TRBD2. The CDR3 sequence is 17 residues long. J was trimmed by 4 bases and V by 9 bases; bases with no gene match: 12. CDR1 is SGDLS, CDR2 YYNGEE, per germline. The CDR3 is CANPETSGRVEYNEQFF. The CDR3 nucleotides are TGTGCCAACCCTGAGACTAGCGGGAGGGTAGAGTACAATGAGCAGTTCTTC.

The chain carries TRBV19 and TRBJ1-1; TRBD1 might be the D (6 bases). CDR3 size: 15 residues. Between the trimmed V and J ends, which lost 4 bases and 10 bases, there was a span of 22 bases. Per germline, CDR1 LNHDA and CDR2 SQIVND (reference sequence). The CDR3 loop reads CASSRWTASTWGAFF. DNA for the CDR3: TGTGCCAGTAGTAGATGGACAGCCTCAACCTGGGGAGCTTTCTTT.

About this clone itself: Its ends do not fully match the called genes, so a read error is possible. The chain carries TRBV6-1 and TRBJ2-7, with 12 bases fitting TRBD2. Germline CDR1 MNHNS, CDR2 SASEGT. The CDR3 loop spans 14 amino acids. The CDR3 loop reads CASSLTSGSYERYF. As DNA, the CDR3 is TGTGCCAGCAGTCTGACTAGCGGGAGTTACGAGCGGTACTTC.

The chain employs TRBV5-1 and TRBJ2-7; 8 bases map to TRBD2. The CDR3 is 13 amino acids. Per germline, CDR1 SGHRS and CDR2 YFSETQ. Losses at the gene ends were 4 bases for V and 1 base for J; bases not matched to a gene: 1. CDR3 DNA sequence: TGCGCCAGCAGCCGCGGGGGGTCCTACGAGCAGTACTTC. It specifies CASSRGGSYEQYF.

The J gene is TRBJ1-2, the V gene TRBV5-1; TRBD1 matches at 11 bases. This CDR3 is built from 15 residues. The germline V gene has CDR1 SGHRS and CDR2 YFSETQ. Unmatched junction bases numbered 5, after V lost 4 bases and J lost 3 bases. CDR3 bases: TGCGCCAGCAGCGGCGGGACAGGGGGTGACTATGGCTACACCTTC. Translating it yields CASSGGTGGDYGYTF. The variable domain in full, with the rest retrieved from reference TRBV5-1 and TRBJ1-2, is KAGVTQTPRYLIKTRGQQVTLSCSPISGHRSVSWYQQTPGQGLQFLFEYFSETQRNKGNFPGRFSGRQFSNSRSEMNVSTLELGDSALYLCASSGGTGGDYGYTFGSGTRLTVV.

In DNA form, the CDR3 reads TGTGCCAGCAGTTACCGACAGGGGTTTTACAATGAGCAGTTCTTC. It translates to CASSYRQGFYNEQFF. The V gene is TRBV6-5, the J gene TRBJ2-1; 8 positions agree with TRBD1. V dropped 2 bases and J dropped 4; count of bases not matched to a gene: 4. The length of the CDR3 is 15 residues. Germline CDR1 MNHEY, CDR2 SVGAGI.

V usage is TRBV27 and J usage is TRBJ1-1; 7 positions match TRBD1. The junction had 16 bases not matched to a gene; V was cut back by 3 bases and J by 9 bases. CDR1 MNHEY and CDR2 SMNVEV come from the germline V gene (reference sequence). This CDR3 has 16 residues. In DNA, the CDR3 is TGTGCCAGCAGTTTTAAGGCCCGGGACAGCCGCTCTCAAGCTTTCTTT. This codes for CASSFKARDSRSQAFF.

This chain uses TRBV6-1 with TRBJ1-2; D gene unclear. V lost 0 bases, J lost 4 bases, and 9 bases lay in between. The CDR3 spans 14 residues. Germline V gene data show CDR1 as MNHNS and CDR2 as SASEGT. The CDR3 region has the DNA TGTGCCAGCAGTGAAGCGGGTGGGAGCTATGGCTACACCTTC. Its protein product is CASSEAGGSYGYTF.

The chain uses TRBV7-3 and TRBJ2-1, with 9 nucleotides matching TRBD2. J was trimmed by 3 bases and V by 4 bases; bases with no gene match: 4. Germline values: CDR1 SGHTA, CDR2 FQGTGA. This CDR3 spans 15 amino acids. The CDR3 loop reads CASSSGLAGYNEQFF. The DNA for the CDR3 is TGTGCCAGCAGCTCGGGACTAGCAGGCTACAATGAGCAGTTCTTC.

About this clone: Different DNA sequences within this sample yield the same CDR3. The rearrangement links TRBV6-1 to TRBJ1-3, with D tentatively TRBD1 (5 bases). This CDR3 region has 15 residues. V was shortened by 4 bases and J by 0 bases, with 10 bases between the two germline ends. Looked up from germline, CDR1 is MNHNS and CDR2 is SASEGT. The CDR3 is CASSVQVLSGNTIYF. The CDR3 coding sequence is TGTGCCAGCAGTGTACAGGTCCTCTCTGGAAACACCATATATTTT.

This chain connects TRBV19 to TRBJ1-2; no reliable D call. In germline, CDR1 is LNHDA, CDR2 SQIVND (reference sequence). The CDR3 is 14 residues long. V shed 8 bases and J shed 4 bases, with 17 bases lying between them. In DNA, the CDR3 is TGTGCCAGTCGCGCCGGCTATCGCGGCTATGGCTACACCTTC. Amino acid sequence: CASRAGYRGYGYTF. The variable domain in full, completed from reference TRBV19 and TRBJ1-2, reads DGGITQSPKYLFRKEGQNVTLSCEQNLNHDAMYWYRQDPGQGLRLIYYSQIVNDFQKGDIAEGYSVSREKKESFPLTVTSAQKNPTAFYLCASRAGYRGYGYTFGSGTRLTVV.

The CDR3 sequence: CASSETSGGAHEQFF. In DNA, the CDR3 is TGTGCCAGCAGTGAAACCAGCGGGGGGGCCCATGAGCAGTTCTTC. V is TRBV6-1 and J is TRBJ2-1, with 10 bases fitting TRBD2. The CDR3 length is 15 residues. V lost 2 bases, J lost 8 bases, and 6 bases stayed unmatched. Germline values: CDR1 MNHNS, CDR2 SASEGT.

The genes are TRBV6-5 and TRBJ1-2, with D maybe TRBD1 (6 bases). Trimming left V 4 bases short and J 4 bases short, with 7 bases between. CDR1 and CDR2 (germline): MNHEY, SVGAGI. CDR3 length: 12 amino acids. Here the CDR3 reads CASSWTVYGYTF. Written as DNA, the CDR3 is TGTGCCAGCAGTTGGACAGTCTATGGCTACACCTTC.